The 17 T cell receptor beta chains below all came from one sample that was sequenced in a study of blood T cell repertoires in COVID-19. TCRdb keeps only in-frame clones here, not all; method: immunoSEQ multiplex PCR. The table has about 59,000 clones, approximately 79% seen once; the top ten hold 3.5%. Sequences were obtained from peripheral blood. Receptors were obtained from a man aged 55-75 years with acute or convalescent COVID-19.

The J gene is TRBJ1-4, the V gene TRBV2; tentatively, D is TRBD1 (6 bases). There are 16 residues in the CDR3. Germline V lookup: CDR1 SNHLY, CDR2 FYNNEI. V dropped 2 bases and J dropped 6 bases, with 16 bases sitting between them. The CDR3 coding sequence is TGTGCCAGCAGTGAATGGCCACAGGGATTGGATGAAAAACTGTTTTTT. This encodes CASSEWPQGLDEKLFF.

The rearrangement links TRBV6-6 to TRBJ1-1, with unresolved D. This CDR3 region has 14 residues. In germline, CDR1 is MNHNY, CDR2 SVGAGI (reference sequence). With 4 bases removed from V and 4 bases from J, the gap between germline ends came to 13 bases. CDR3 amino acids: CASSSLLGGTEAFF. Written as DNA, the CDR3 is TGTGCCAGCAGTTCCCTGTTGGGAGGCACTGAAGCTTTCTTT.

The J gene is TRBJ1-4, the V gene TRBV24-1; D is possibly TRBD1 (5 bases). The CDR3 sequence is 16 residues long. The V gene lost 4 bases and the J gene lost 0 bases, with 11 bases spanning the gap. Germline-derived CDR1 and CDR2 are KGHDR and SFDVKD. Here the CDR3 reads CATSEGRAATNEKLFF. CDR3 DNA sequence: TGTGCCACCAGTGAGGGCAGGGCGGCAACTAATGAAAAACTGTTTTTT.

The V call is TRBV5-1, the J call TRBJ1-1, with 8 bases that match TRBD1. This CDR3 region has 15 residues. V lost 4 bases to trimming and J lost 1 base; unmatched junction nucleotides: 6. Germline lookup yields CDR1 SGHRS and CDR2 YFSETQ. The CDR3 nucleotides are TGCGCCAGCAGCCTCACCGGGACAGGGAACACTGAAGCTTTCTTT. Translation gives CASSLTGTGNTEAFF.

This rearrangement joins TRBV4-3 to TRBJ1-4; D not certain. Germline CDR1 LGHNA, CDR2 YSLEER. V was trimmed by 1 base and J by 1 base, leaving 7 bases between them. The CDR3 is 15 residues long. The chain's CDR3 is CASSQGGGTNEKLFF. The CDR3 DNA reads as TGCGCCAGCAGCCAAGGAGGCGGAACTAATGAAAAACTGTTTTTT.

V is TRBV3-1 (or the pseudogene TRBV3-2) and J is TRBJ2-5; 8 bases are a match to TRBD2. CDR1 LGHDT and CDR2 YNNKEL come from the germline V gene (reference sequence). With 0 bases clipped from V and 3 bases from J, the junction kept 9 bases outside the gene matches. The CDR3 is made up of 17 amino acids. In DNA form, the CDR3 reads TGTGCCAGCAGCCAAGATCTGGGACTAGAACTCGAAGAGACCCAGTACTTC. Residues: CASSQDLGLELEETQYF.

The chain couples TRBV5-1 to TRBJ1-4; D is ambiguous. Germline loops: CDR1 SGHRS, CDR2 YFSETQ. Trimming took off 5 bases at V and 2 bases at J, with 13 bases between the two ends. CDR3 length equals 15 residues. CDR3 protein: CASSSNPGTNEKLFF. CDR3 DNA: TGCGCCAGCAGTTCGAACCCCGGGACTAATGAAAAACTGTTTTTT. The full variable domain, rest sourced from reference TRBV5-1 and TRBJ1-4, is KAGVTQTPRYLIKTRGQQVTLSCSPISGHRSVSWYQQTPGQGLQFLFEYFSETQRNKGNFPGRFSGRQFSNSRSEMNVSTLELGDSALYLCASSSNPGTNEKLFFGSGTQLSVL.

The chain employs TRBV7-2 and TRBJ1-1, with 8 bases matching TRBD1. V shed 1 base and J 2 bases; nucleotides not matched to a gene: 6. CDR3 length: 16 residues. Germline V gene lookup returns CDR1 SGHTA and CDR2 FQGNSA. The CDR3, as DNA: TGTGCCAGCAGCTTAGTTGGACAGGGTAGCAACACTGAAGCTTTCTTT. Encoded protein: CASSLVGQGSNTEAFF.

The genes are TRBV7-2 and TRBJ2-1; D call uncertain. The CDR3 loop spans 13 amino acids. Trimming took 1 base from V and 6 from J, leaving 7 bases between them. The germline V gene encodes CDR1 SGHTA and CDR2 FQGNSA. The CDR3 coding sequence is TGTGCCAGCAGCTTAGAAGTCGGCAATGAGCAGTTCTTC. Encoded protein: CASSLEVGNEQFF.

This chain uses TRBV14 with TRBJ2-3; possible D gene TRBD1, 6 bases. This CDR3 has 14 residues. CDR1 and CDR2 (germline): SGHDN, FVKESK. V lost 2 bases to trimming and J lost 5 bases, with 11 bases between them. CDR3 nucleotide sequence: TGTGCCAGCAGCCAAATGCTAGGGGGAGATACGCAGTATTTT. Encoded protein: CASSQMLGGDTQYF.

The genes are TRBV28 and TRBJ2-3; 7 bases line up with TRBD1. V lost 4 bases to trimming and J lost 2 bases; unmatched junction nucleotides: 9. There are 16 residues in the CDR3. Germline V gene sequence: CDR1 MDHEN, CDR2 SYDVKM. The CDR3 sequence is CASSSHRGTATDTQYF. The CDR3 coding sequence is TGTGCCAGCAGTTCCCACAGGGGAACCGCCACAGATACGCAGTATTTT.

The chain recombines TRBV15 with TRBJ2-1; 11 nucleotides line up with TRBD2. V shed 3 bases and J 12 bases; nucleotides not matched to a gene: 7. The CDR3 extends over 14 amino acids. Germline V gene data show CDR1 as LNHNV and CDR2 as YYDKDF (reference sequence). The CDR3 is CATSSLAGGPWQFF. CDR3 in DNA: TGTGCCACCAGCAGCTTAGCGGGAGGGCCGTGGCAGTTCTTC.

The chain links TRBV7-2 to TRBJ1-1; 7 nucleotides agree with TRBD1. V shed 4 bases, J shed 7 bases, and the junction held 9 bases outside the gene matches. Germline-derived CDR1 and CDR2 are SGHTA and FQGNSA. The CDR3 extends over 14 amino acids. The DNA for the CDR3 is TGTGCCAGCAGCTGGCGACAGGGCGGCGGTGAAGCTTTCTTT. This translates into CASSWRQGGGEAFF.

The chain joins TRBV18 to TRBJ1-1; D perhaps matches TRBD1 (5 bases). V lost 3 bases and J lost 5, with 16 bases in between. CDR1 and CDR2 from the germline V gene are KGHSH and LQKENI. The CDR3 is 15 residues long. The CDR3 DNA sequence: TGTGCCAGCTCACCGACCGGGGGTCTGGGAACTGAAGCTTTCTTT. It codes for CASSPTGGLGTEAFF.

The rearrangement uses TRBV19 and TRBJ1-4, with D unclear. The CDR3 length is 15 residues. Germline V gives CDR1 LNHDA, CDR2 SQIVND (reference sequence). V lost 7 bases and J lost 5, with 17 bases in between. For the CDR3, the DNA is TGTGCCAGTACCTCCAGGCCTGGTCGGAATGAAAAACTGTTTTTT. It encodes CASTSRPGRNEKLFF.

The rearrangement links TRBV4-1 to TRBJ2-7; D perhaps matches TRBD1 (5 bases). The CDR3 covers 13 residues. Germline CDR1 reads MGHRA; CDR2 reads YSYEKL. V lost 0 bases, J lost 5 bases, and 8 bases lay in between. The CDR3 is CASSQDRGNEQYF. In DNA form, the CDR3 reads TGCGCCAGCAGCCAAGATAGGGGTAACGAGCAGTACTTC.

Worth noting for this clone: The same CDR3 also results from other DNA sequences found in this sample. V is TRBV5-1 and J is TRBJ2-1, with TRBD2 as a possible D gene (5 bases). Germline loops: CDR1 SGHRS, CDR2 YFSETQ. Trimming removed 0 bases at V and 1 base at J, with 8 bases between. The CDR3 has 15 residues. The CDR3 nucleotides are TGCGCCAGCAGCTTGGGAGGGAGTTCCTACAATGAGCAGTTCTTC. This codes for CASSLGGSSYNEQFF.